This TCR beta chain came from a study of blood T cells in healthy people across ages. Ten or more counts support this clonotype. The V and J ends lost 0 bases and 4 bases respectively, with 7 bases between them. There are 13 residues in the CDR3. Germline V gene lookup returns CDR1 DFQATT and CDR2 SNEGSKA (reference sequence). A J-beta primer mix and a sample-barcoded 5' primer were used in a second PCR of about 7 to 11 cycles. Via MiXCR, TCRdb re-called the 5' RACE reads, giving one row per CDR3 protein. The repertoire holds 800,000 to 1,300,000 distinct CDR3 sequences, with 25% as singletons. This same sample was also part of a study on T cells of mothers and their children.

The receptor's source is a girl aged 2 to 10 in good health. Sequences were obtained from blood. The chain couples TRBV20-1 to TRBJ2-1; possibly TRBD2 for D (6 bases). For the CDR3, the DNA is TGCAGTGCTAGAGACGGGACTTACAATGAGCAGTTCTTC. It specifies CSARDGTYNEQFF.